The T cell receptor (beta chain) under discussion was sequenced for a study of blood T cells in healthy people across ages. CDR3 length: 16 residues. Germline CDR1 reads MNHEY; CDR2 reads SVGEGT. Germline trimming cut 0 bases from V and 3 bases from J; bases unmatched to any gene: 4. The authors ran a second PCR of about 6 to 12 cycles using a sample-barcoded 5' primer and a J-beta primer mix. Every molecule of cDNA carried a tag from a template-switch adaptor with 12 random nucleotides. TCRdb re-derived calls from the 5' RACE reads in MiXCR, one entry per CDR3 protein. The sample carries roughly 1,800,000 distinct CDR3 sequences, about 50% recorded once. Concerning this clonotype: Its antigen is undetermined.

General study results and limits: Shifts in expanded clonotypes may have been confounded by donor CMV status, which was unknown.

The TCR sequence derives from a woman aged 40 to 50 in good health. Source material: blood. The chain employs TRBV6-2 or TRBV6-3 and TRBJ1-1, with 10 bases matching TRBD1. The CDR3 region has the DNA TGTGCCAGCAGTTACTCCCGGGACAGGGGACACACTGAAGCTTTCTTT. Translating it yields CASSYSRDRGHTEAFF.